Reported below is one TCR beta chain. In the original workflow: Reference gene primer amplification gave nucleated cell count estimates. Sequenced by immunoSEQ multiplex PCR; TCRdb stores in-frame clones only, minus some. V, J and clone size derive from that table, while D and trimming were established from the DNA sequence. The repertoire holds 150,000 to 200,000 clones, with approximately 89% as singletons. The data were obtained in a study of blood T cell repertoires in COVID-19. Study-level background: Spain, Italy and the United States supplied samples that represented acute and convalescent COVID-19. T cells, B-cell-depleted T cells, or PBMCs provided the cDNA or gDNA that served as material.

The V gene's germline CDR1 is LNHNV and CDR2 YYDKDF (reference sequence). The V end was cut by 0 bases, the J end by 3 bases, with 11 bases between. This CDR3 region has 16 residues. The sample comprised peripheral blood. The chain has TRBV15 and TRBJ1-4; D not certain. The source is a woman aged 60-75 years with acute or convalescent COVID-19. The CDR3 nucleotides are TGTGCCACCAGCAGAGATCGAGAGGTAGCTAATGAAAAACTGTTTTTT. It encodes CATSRDREVANEKLFF.